This T cell receptor (beta chain) is from a study of CD4 and CD8 cells across lung adenocarcinoma regions. This CDR3 region has 14 residues. The V and J ends lost 6 bases and 3 bases respectively, with 14 bases between them. Germline CDR1 reads MGHDK; CDR2 reads SYGVNS. TCRdb re-analysed the PCR reads in MiXCR, keeping a single row per CDR3 protein. The table shows 1,500 to 2,500 distinct CDR3 sequences, with about 61% occurring only once. The chain carries TRBV25-1 and TRBJ2-5; D possibly uses TRBD1 or TRBD2 (7 bases each). The sequence derives from a female donor with lung adenocarcinoma. The CD4 and CD8 labels of this study may be unreliable. Source material: CD4+ T cells from the margin of a lung tumor. This CDR3 reads CASSVRGGEETQYF. In nucleotides, the CDR3 is TGTGCCAGCAGCGTCAGGGGGGGCGAAGAGACCCAGTACTTC. Using reference TRBV25-1 and TRBJ2-5 for the parts outside the CDR3, the full variable domain is EADIYQTPRYLVIGTGKKITLECSQTMGHDKMYWYQQDPGMELHLIHYSYGVNSTEKGDLSSESTVSRIRTEHFPLTLESARPSHTSQYLCASSVRGGEETQYFGPGTRLLVL.